This T cell receptor (beta chain) came from a study of T cell responses to AZD1222 COVID-19 vaccine. V was clipped by 5 bases and J by 3 bases, with 14 bases between them. CDR1 MNHEY and CDR2 SMNVEV come from the germline V gene (reference sequence). The CDR3 has 14 amino acids. TCRdb keeps only in-frame clones here, not all; method: immunoSEQ multiplex PCR. The sample yields roughly 150,000 clones, approximately 88% seen once. The material sequenced was peripheral blood, taken on day 0 of MenACWY control vaccination. V usage is TRBV27 and J usage is TRBJ2-7, with D perhaps TRBD1 (6 bases). The source is an adult in good health. The DNA for the CDR3 is TGTGCCAGCAGTCAGCGACAGGTTTTCTACGAGCAGTACTTC. It yields the protein CASSQRQVFYEQYF.